The present T cell receptor (beta chain) was sequenced within a study of T cell responses to AZD1222 COVID-19 vaccine. The data were produced by immunoSEQ multiplex PCR, yet TCRdb's version contains in-frame clones alone and is incomplete. The data contain about 110,000 clones, around 90% of them singletons. The study's findings and limits: Spike-specific TCRs gained breadth and depth after people received two AZD1222 doses. Repertoire sampling was restricted to post-peak T cell response timepoints. Of spike-specific TCRs, nearly half reportedly target regions left unmutated in variants.

The CDR3 length is 13 residues. V was trimmed by 0 bases and J by 3 bases, leaving 9 bases between them. Looked up from germline, CDR1 is SQVTM and CDR2 is ANQGSEA. A word on this clone: No antigen is known for it.

This receptor was taken from an adult in good health. The J gene is TRBJ2-7, the V gene TRBV29-1; a weak D match, TRBD1 (6 bases). Sequenced material: peripheral blood, taken on day 0 of AZD1222 vaccination. DNA of the CDR3: TGCAGCGTTGAAGATCAACAGGGCTACGAGCAGTACTTC. This sequence encodes CSVEDQQGYEQYF.